This T cell receptor beta chain was identified in a study of ipilimumab plus nivolumab after autologous stem cell transplantation. The CDR3 contains 15 residues. V shed 7 bases and J 5 bases; nucleotides not matched to a gene: 11. From germline, CDR1 is SGHTS and CDR2 YDEGEE. This table comes from immunoSEQ multiplex PCR, and its TCRdb copy is limited to in-frame clones, with some not included. This table holds tens of thousands of clones, over 65% found once. The sequencing here drew on PBMCs, taken in a trial of ipilimumab plus nivolumab as post-transplant consolidation. The TCR comes from a male donor with diffuse large B-cell lymphoma. J is TRBJ2-2 and V is TRBV5-8; 7 positions match TRBD2. The CDR3 DNA follows: TGTGCCAGCCGCCACGCGGGAGCGAGGACCGGGGAGCTGTTTTTT. Amino acid sequence: CASRHAGARTGELFF.